This entry lists 16 T cell receptor beta chains sequenced from one sample in a study of early T cells in non-severe SARS-CoV-2 infection. TCRdb re-called the 5' RACE reads through MiXCR, storing one row per CDR3 protein. The profile covers more than 20,000 distinct CDR3 sequences, with more than 5% appearing a single time and roughly 15% taken by the ten largest. The sequenced sample was whole blood, obtained at baseline. The receptors stem from an adult who was a healthcare worker with PCR-confirmed SARS-CoV-2 infection or an uninfected control (not recorded which).

At least ten counts were recorded for this clonotype. The chain combines TRBV6-5 with TRBJ1-5; 11 nucleotides line up with TRBD1. V shed 5 bases and J 10 bases; nucleotides not matched to a gene: 13. This CDR3 has 16 amino acids. The germline CDR1 and CDR2 sequences are MNHEY and SVGAGI. DNA for the CDR3: TGTGCCAGCAGTACCACCGGGACAGGGGGGATCAGCCCCCAGCATTTT. The encoded protein is CASSTTGTGGISPQHF.

At least ten counts were recorded for this clonotype. The rearrangement links TRBV9 to TRBJ2-7, with 7 bases matching TRBD1. CDR1 SGDLS and CDR2 YYNGEE come from the germline V gene. The CDR3 length is 13 residues. V gave up 4 bases and J gave up 7 bases; unmatched junction bases: 8. This CDR3 reads CASSSTRQGEQYF. The CDR3 DNA follows: TGTGCCAGCAGCAGTACCAGACAGGGAGAGCAGTACTTC.

This clonotype was picked up many times. The J gene is TRBJ1-3, the V gene TRBV10-3; the D is unclear. The CDR3 consists of 14 residues. V was shortened by 4 bases and J by 7 bases, with 14 bases between the two germline ends. CDR1 is ENHRY, CDR2 SYGVKD, per germline. The CDR3 is CAISAEGLANTIYF. For the CDR3, the DNA is TGTGCCATCAGTGCCGAAGGCCTGGCGAACACCATATATTTT.

This clonotype was seen more than once but under ten times. The junction departs from germline at one end; a sequencing error may be responsible. The J gene is TRBJ1-3, the V gene TRBV20-1; TRBD1 matches at 8 bases. This CDR3 has 17 amino acids. The germline V gene has CDR1 DFQATT and CDR2 SNEGSKA (reference sequence). The CDR3 here is CSARPGLQGGSENTIYF. In DNA form, the CDR3 reads TGCAGTGCTAGGCCTGGGCTACAGGGGGGCTCTGAAAACACCATATATTTT.

This clonotype showed up just a few times. The V and J genes are TRBV6-2 or TRBV6-3 and TRBJ2-1; no reliable D call. The CDR3 is 15 amino acids. CDR1 and CDR2 (germline): MNHEY, SVGEGT. Trimming left V 6 bases short and J 2 bases short, with 14 bases between. CDR3 sequence (DNA): TGTGCCAGCAGACCCACGGGTTCCCCCTACAATGAGCAGTTCTTC. Amino acids: CASRPTGSPYNEQFF.

The chain couples TRBV27 to TRBJ1-6; the D is unclear. Germline V CDR1 and CDR2: MNHEY, SMNVEV (reference sequence). CDR3 size: 16 residues. V was pared by 7 bases and J by 4 bases, with 17 bases between. The CDR3 sequence: CASTLRENGYNSPLHF. The CDR3 DNA is TGTGCCAGCACCCTCCGGGAAAATGGATATAATTCACCCCTCCACTTT.

This clonotype appeared many times. The J gene is TRBJ2-1, the V gene TRBV10-3; D remains unclear. Germline loops: CDR1 ENHRY, CDR2 SYGVKD. The length of the CDR3 is 11 residues. Trimming removed 6 bases from V and 7 bases from J, with 7 bases in between. The CDR3 region is CAIRPGNEQFF. CDR3 DNA sequence: TGTGCCATCAGGCCTGGGAATGAGCAGTTCTTC.

This clonotype was counted between two and nine times. The chain is built from TRBV30 and TRBJ1-2; 9 bases agree with TRBD1. The CDR3 consists of 13 residues. The V gene's germline CDR1 is GTSNPN and CDR2 SVGIG (reference sequence). The ends lost 5 bases at V and 4 bases at J; junction bases unmatched: 5. CDR3 region: CAWGTGIVYGYTF. For the CDR3, the DNA is TGTGCCTGGGGGACAGGGATAGTCTATGGCTACACCTTC. Drawing the rest from reference TRBV30 and TRBJ1-2, the complete variable domain is SQTIHQWPATLVQPVGSPLSLECTVEGTSNPNLYWYRQAAGRGLQLLFYSVGIGQISSEVPQNLSASRPQDRQFILSSKKLLLSDSGFYLCAWGTGIVYGYTFGSGTRLTVV.

CDR3: CAIKSKDLSYEQYF. CDR3 DNA: TGTGCCATCAAATCCAAAGACCTCTCCTACGAGCAGTACTTC. V and J are TRBV10-3 and TRBJ2-7; D gene uncertain. The V end was cut by 7 bases, the J end by 0 bases, with 13 bases between. The CDR3 is made up of 14 amino acids. The germline CDR1 and CDR2 sequences are ENHRY and SYGVKD.

The chain is built from TRBV6-2 or TRBV6-3 and TRBJ2-2; TRBD1 might be the D (6 bases). V lost 5 bases and J lost 5, with 12 bases in between. The CDR3 has 14 residues. CDR1 is MNHEY, CDR2 SVGEGT, per germline. The CDR3 DNA reads TGTGCCAGCAGTGGGGGACAATTTACCGGGGAGCTGTTTTTT. Its translation: CASSGGQFTGELFF.

This clonotype was seen ten or more times. CDR3 loop: CASSIQRGRTDTQYF. Here the CDR3 DNA reads TGTGCCAGTAGTATCCAAAGGGGGCGCACAGATACGCAGTATTTT. V gene TRBV19 combines with J gene TRBJ2-3; 7 bases match TRBD1. The CDR3 runs to 15 residues. CDR1 and CDR2 (germline): LNHDA, SQIVND (reference sequence). Trimming at V came to 3 bases and at J to 1 base, leaving 4 bases not matched to a gene.

This clonotype has ten or more counts. The chain couples TRBV6-6 to TRBJ1-2, with D possibly TRBD1 on 6 matching bases. The length of the CDR3 is 12 residues. The V end was cut by 8 bases, the J end by 2 bases, with 9 bases between. The germline V gene encodes CDR1 MNHNY and CDR2 SVGAGI (reference sequence). CDR3: CASLTGNYGYTF. CDR3 DNA sequence: TGTGCCAGCCTAACAGGGAACTATGGCTACACCTTC.

This chain connects TRBV12-3 or TRBV12-4 to TRBJ1-5; unclear D gene. CDR3 length: 14 residues. The V gene lost 6 bases and the J gene lost 2 bases, with 11 bases spanning the gap. The CDR3 loop reads CASSLFGGNQPQHF. Here the CDR3 DNA reads TGTGCCAGCAGCCTTTTCGGGGGCAATCAGCCCCAGCATTTT.

This clonotype was counted at least ten times. The chain combines TRBV19 with TRBJ1-5; D uncertain. The germline V gene encodes CDR1 LNHDA and CDR2 SQIVND (reference sequence). V gave up 0 bases and J gave up 0 bases, with 6 bases separating them. The CDR3 sequence is 15 residues long. Written as DNA, the CDR3 is TGTGCCAGTAGTATAGAAGCCAGTAGCAATCAGCCCCAGCATTTT. Protein product: CASSIEASSNQPQHF.

Ten or more counts support this clonotype. The chain is built from TRBV7-6 and TRBJ2-7; unclear D gene. V lost 1 base and J lost 6, with 10 bases in between. CDR3 size: 13 residues. Germline V gene lookup returns CDR1 SGHVS and CDR2 FNYEAQ. CDR3 region: CASSLVGGSEQYF. For the CDR3, the DNA is TGTGCCAGCAGCTTAGTAGGCGGATCCGAGCAGTACTTC.

This clonotype was counted at least ten times. The rearrangement links TRBV3-1 to TRBJ2-7; 10 nucleotides agree with TRBD2. CDR3 length: 14 amino acids. Looked up from germline, CDR1 is LGHDT and CDR2 is YNNKEL (reference sequence). Trimming removed 0 bases from V and 6 bases from J; junction bases left unmatched: 2. The CDR3: CASSQDWTSGEQYF. DNA of the CDR3: TGTGCCAGCAGCCAAGATTGGACTAGCGGCGAGCAGTACTTC.